These T cell receptor beta chains were read from a single sample in a study of T cell responses to AZD1222 COVID-19 vaccine. Method: immunoSEQ multiplex PCR; TCRdb's copy keeps in-frame clones and lacks some. This table has 200,000 to 250,000 clones, about 92% appearing once. The sequencing here drew on peripheral blood, taken on day 0 of MenACWY control vaccination. These receptors were collected from an adult in good health. Each CDR3 is given with its conserved first and last residue. Fields, in order: clone size, J gene, V gene, CDR3 protein. Part of the rows lack a size; the others show once, few, many or a class for expanded clones.

NA,TRBJ1-6,TRBV5-1,CASSLEAGRVYSPLHF
NA,TRBJ2-2,TRBV6-6,CASERGATGELFF
NA,TRBJ2-1,TRBV4-3,CASSPTATSYNEQFF
NA,TRBJ1-2,TRBV27,CASKSRWGQGSGGYTF
NA,TRBJ1-5,TRBV12-3/TRBV12-4,CATENSNQPQHF
NA,TRBJ1-5,TRBV6-6,CASSRIRDNLNQPQHF
NA,TRBJ1-4,TRBV6-5,CASSFLRQSTNEKLFF
NA,TRBJ1-2,TRBV6-5,CASAPPERSYGYTF
NA,TRBJ2-2,TRBV2,CASSLGTGELFF
NA,TRBJ2-7,TRBV6-2/TRBV6-3,CASSLGQAISYEQYF
NA,TRBJ1-1,TRBV5-1,CASSPRDRGNTEAFF
NA,TRBJ1-2,TRBV6-5,CASTRGQGAWGYTF
NA,TRBJ1-3,TRBV5-4,CASGLTFPTGNTIYF
NA,TRBJ1-1,TRBV18,CASSRGQGTSEAFF
few,TRBJ2-3,TRBV30,CAWTRGLATDTQYF
NA,TRBJ2-3,TRBV3-1/TRBV3-2,CASSPRVDTQYF
NA,TRBJ2-7,TRBV4-1,CASSQLEGPYEQYF
once,TRBJ2-2,TRBV7-8,CASSRRRGELFF
NA,TRBJ2-3,TRBV4-2,CASSQDGRDTDTQYF
NA,TRBJ1-5,TRBV14,CASSPDSNQPQHF
NA,TRBJ2-3,TRBV30,CAWSTRQGSLTDTQYF
NA,TRBJ2-1,TRBV19,CASSIPAGVSNEQFF
NA,TRBJ1-3,TRBV9,CASSTSTRGRMNTIYF
NA,TRBJ1-4,TRBV13,CASSPPHRVLNEKLFF
NA,TRBJ2-5,TRBV29-1,CSVVPGPETQYF
NA,TRBJ1-5,TRBV11-2,CASSFLVLEQPQHF
NA,TRBJ2-3,TRBV6-5,CASSYNLAASTDTQYF
NA,TRBJ1-3,TRBV3-1/TRBV3-2,CASSHQISGNTIYF
NA,TRBJ1-5,TRBV27,CASSLKAGGHRSWDQPQHF
once,TRBJ2-7,TRBV28,CASMGSYLGEQYF
NA,TRBJ1-2,TRBV12-5,CASGSPLQGFYGYTF
NA,TRBJ2-7,TRBV3-1/TRBV3-2,CASSQDLKQQYF
once,TRBJ1-5,TRBV27,CASSLRGQGISNQPQHF
NA,TRBJ2-7,TRBV5-6,CASNQGGPSTYEQYF
NA,TRBJ1-6,TRBV18,CASSPGGRSNSPLHF
NA,TRBJ1-2,TRBV2,CASSSSRFTIRGRHGYTF
NA,TRBJ2-6,TRBV5-1,CASSPGGTGANVLTF
NA,TRBJ1-1,TRBV5-5,CASSLADRGLGTEAFF
NA,TRBJ2-5,TRBV5-1,CASSWEGFQETQYF
NA,TRBJ1-2,TRBV6-1,CASSEGDRGYGYTF
NA,TRBJ1-1,TRBV6-5,CASWPSRVGTEAFF
NA,TRBJ1-5,TRBV25-1,CASSEVGDNQPQHF
NA,TRBJ1-1,TRBV10-3,CATSSQGPLTEAFF
NA,TRBJ2-7,TRBV6-2/TRBV6-3,CASSYRWRKGYEQYF
NA,TRBJ1-5,TRBV5-1,CASSLGPTGGQPQHF
NA,TRBJ2-5,TRBV6-2/TRBV6-3,CASSYRSLAGGKETQYF
NA,TRBJ1-4,TRBV5-1,CASSWGKEGEKLFF
few,TRBJ2-7,TRBV20-1,CSARKNEQYF
NA,TRBJ1-1,TRBV4-1,CASHKMPGHTEAFF